Below are 22 T cell receptor beta chains sequenced from a single sample in a study of blood T cell repertoires in COVID-19. Sequenced by immunoSEQ multiplex PCR; TCRdb stores in-frame clones only, minus some. In the table there are over 200,000 clones, around 92% of which are singletons. The specimen sequenced was PBMCs or T cells enriched from blood (not recorded which). These receptors all come from a woman aged 25 to 39 with acute COVID-19.

V usage is TRBV13 and J usage is TRBJ2-4; 9 bases line up with TRBD1. The CDR3 contains 15 residues. Germline V gene data show CDR1 as PRHDT and CDR2 as FYEKMQ (reference sequence). V was pared by 5 bases and J by 8 bases, with 10 bases of the junction left unmatched. CDR3 bases: TGTGCCAGCAGCGGCCCGGACAGGGGAGGGGACATTCAGTACTTC. Translated: CASSGPDRGGDIQYF.

The genes are TRBV20-1 and TRBJ1-2; D is unresolved. V was clipped by 6 bases and J by 6 bases, with 11 bases between them. CDR1 and CDR2 from the germline V gene are DFQATT and SNEGSKA (reference sequence). The length of the CDR3 is 11 residues. The chain's CDR3 is CSAPPSDGYTF. CDR3 sequence (DNA): TGCAGTGCGCCCCCGTCGGATGGCTACACCTTC.

This sequence joins TRBV7-8 and TRBJ2-5, with 9 bases fitting TRBD2. This CDR3 has 15 residues. Germline assignment: CDR1 SGHVS and CDR2 FQNEAQ. V dropped 7 bases and J dropped 2; count of bases not matched to a gene: 8. CDR3 sequence (DNA): TGTGCCAGCACCACGACTAGCGGACCTCAAGAGACCCAGTACTTC. Amino acids: CASTTTSGPQETQYF. Filled out from reference TRBV7-8 and TRBJ2-5, the complete variable domain reads GAGVSQSPRYKVAKRGQDVALRCDPISGHVSLFWYQQALGQGPEFLTYFQNEAQLDKSGLPSDRFFAERPEGSVSTLKIQRTQQEDSAVYLCASTTTSGPQETQYFGPGTRLLVL.

The chain has TRBV19 and TRBJ1-3; the match to TRBD1 covers 8 bases. After removal of 4 bases from V and 0 bases from J, the junction contained 2 bases not matched to a gene. There are 15 residues in the CDR3. Germline CDR1 LNHDA, CDR2 SQIVND (reference sequence). The CDR3 region is CASSTGQGSGNTIYF. The CDR3 DNA reads as TGTGCCAGTAGTACCGGACAGGGCTCTGGAAACACCATATATTTT.

V and J are TRBV27 and TRBJ1-2; the match to TRBD1 covers 7 bases. Trimming cost V 5 bases and J 8 bases; bases outside gene matches: 17. Germline assignment: CDR1 MNHEY and CDR2 SMNVEV (reference sequence). This CDR3 is 16 amino acids long. The CDR3, as DNA: TGTGCCAGCAGTCCTGGGGACAGATTAGTCACCTGGGGCTACACCTTC. Encoded protein: CASSPGDRLVTWGYTF.

The genes are TRBV28 and TRBJ1-2; TRBD1 might be the D (5 bases). V was pared by 4 bases and J by 2 bases, with 23 bases between. Germline V gene data show CDR1 as MDHEN and CDR2 as SYDVKM. The length of the CDR3 is 18 residues. The CDR3 DNA is TGTGCCAGCAGTTCTTTAGGCTACATTTGCGGGGGGAACTATGGCTACACCTTC. Translating it yields CASSSLGYICGGNYGYTF.

This chain uses TRBV6-5 with TRBJ1-1, with D possibly matching TRBD1 (6 bases). Trimming took off 5 bases at V and 1 base at J, with 8 bases between the two ends. There are 13 residues in the CDR3. Germline CDR1 reads MNHEY; CDR2 reads SVGAGI. The CDR3 coding sequence is TGTGCCAGCAGTACGGACAGGAACACTGAAGCTTTCTTT. As protein: CASSTDRNTEAFF.

This clone was counted once. V and J are TRBV7-6 and TRBJ1-1; D is undetermined. V lost 7 bases and J lost 0, with 21 bases in between. The CDR3 length is 17 residues. Germline loops: CDR1 SGHVS, CDR2 FNYEAQ. The CDR3 bases are TGTGCCAGCACCCCCAGACTGGCTTCTTTAATGAACACTGAAGCTTTCTTT. Translation: CASTPRLASLMNTEAFF.

The gene calls are TRBV10-1 and TRBJ2-1; a possible D gene is TRBD1 (5 bases). Germline CDR1 reads WNHNN; CDR2 reads SYGVQD (reference sequence). V dropped 3 bases and J dropped 2 bases, with 14 bases sitting between them. The CDR3 length is 16 residues. Here the CDR3 DNA reads TGCGCCAGCAGTGACTCCCTCAGGGATCCCTACAATGAGCAGTTCTTC. It yields the protein CASSDSLRDPYNEQFF.

V and J are TRBV19 and TRBJ1-1; a possible D gene is TRBD1 (6 bases). Germline values: CDR1 LNHDA, CDR2 SQIVND (reference sequence). V shed 3 bases and J shed 1 base, with 18 bases lying between them. This CDR3 region has 17 residues. The CDR3 loop reads CASSIKRAGDTNTEAFF. In nucleotides, the CDR3 is TGTGCCAGTAGTATTAAAAGGGCAGGGGATACGAACACTGAAGCTTTCTTT.

This chain's CDR3 is CASSLRLGGNTEAFF. CDR3 bases: TGCGCCAGCAGTCTACGACTCGGGGGGAACACTGAAGCTTTCTTT. The chain carries TRBV4-3 and TRBJ1-1; maybe TRBD1 (5 bases). Trimming left V 6 bases short and J 1 base short, with 15 bases between. There are 15 residues in the CDR3. Per the germline V gene, CDR1 is LGHNA and CDR2 is YSLEER.

The rearrangement joins TRBV7-9 to TRBJ2-2, with D possibly matching TRBD1 (6 bases). The CDR3 is made up of 14 amino acids. The germline V gene encodes CDR1 SEHNR and CDR2 FQNEAQ (reference sequence). Trimming shortened V by 8 bases and J by 3 bases, and 13 bases separated the two germline ends. The chain's CDR3 is CASRWTVDTGELFF. The DNA of the CDR3 is TGTGCCAGCCGTTGGACAGTTGACACCGGGGAGCTGTTTTTT. Full variable domain (rest looked up from reference TRBV7-9 and TRBJ2-2): DTGVSQNPRHKITKRGQNVTFRCDPISEHNRLYWYRQTLGQGPEFLTYFQNEAQLEKSRLLSDRFSAERPKGSFSTLEIQRTEQGDSAMYLCASRWTVDTGELFFGEGSRLTVL.

The chain carries TRBV6-5 and TRBJ1-1; D remains ambiguous. The CDR3 runs 13 residues. V shed 4 bases and J shed 1 base, with 7 bases lying between them. Germline lookup yields CDR1 MNHEY and CDR2 SVGAGI. In DNA form, the CDR3 reads TGTGCCAGCAGTTGGGCCAGGAACACTGAAGCTTTCTTT. Translated, it gives CASSWARNTEAFF.

This chain links TRBV7-9 with TRBJ1-2, with TRBD1 as a possible D gene (5 bases). The V gene lost 10 bases and the J gene lost 8 bases, with 29 bases spanning the gap. The CDR3 covers 16 residues. In germline, CDR1 is SEHNR, CDR2 FQNEAQ (reference sequence). The CDR3 DNA reads as TGTGCCAATAATCAGCTCCCGATGGGGGGGATATTGGGCTACACCTTC. It translates to CANNQLPMGGILGYTF.

The V call is TRBV2, the J call TRBJ1-2, with 10 nucleotides matching TRBD1. Germline lookup yields CDR1 SNHLY and CDR2 FYNNEI. V shed 5 bases and J 7 bases; nucleotides not matched to a gene: 4. This CDR3 is built from 13 residues. CDR3 region: CASSTWDRGGYTF. The DNA of the CDR3 is TGTGCCAGCAGTACCTGGGACAGGGGTGGCTACACCTTC.

The gene calls are TRBV5-1 and TRBJ2-7; 10 nucleotides align to TRBD1. J gave up 0 bases and V 0 bases, and 3 bases lay outside the gene matches. Germline V CDR1 and CDR2: SGHRS, YFSETQ. The CDR3 spans 16 residues. CDR3 DNA: TGCGCCAGCAGCTTGGCCGGACAGGGGGGCTCCTACGAGCAGTACTTC. Translating gives CASSLAGQGGSYEQYF. Based on the CDR3 plus reference TRBV5-1 and TRBJ2-7, the full variable domain is KAGVTQTPRYLIKTRGQQVTLSCSPISGHRSVSWYQQTPGQGLQFLFEYFSETQRNKGNFPGRFSGRQFSNSRSEMNVSTLELGDSALYLCASSLAGQGGSYEQYFGPGTRLTVT.

This clone was recorded once. The chain links TRBV3-1 (or the pseudogene TRBV3-2) to TRBJ1-6, with D unresolved. Germline V CDR1 and CDR2: LGHDT, YNNKEL (reference sequence). V lost 0 bases, J lost 11 bases, and 8 bases lay in between. The CDR3 is 13 residues long. CDR3 nucleotides: TGTGCCAGCAGCCAAGATTGGCCCGCACCCCTCCACTTT. Encoded protein: CASSQDWPAPLHF.

The chain has TRBV6-5 and TRBJ1-2; TRBD1 is a possible D gene (6 bases). The CDR3 totals 15 residues. The V gene lost 2 bases and the J gene lost 6 bases, with 16 bases spanning the gap. Germline V lookup: CDR1 MNHEY, CDR2 SVGAGI. The CDR3 loop reads CASSYDGQGSNGYTF. CDR3 DNA: TGTGCCAGCAGTTACGATGGCCAGGGGTCCAATGGCTACACCTTC.

CDR3 nucleotides: TGTGCCACCGGGATACAAAACTATGGCTACACCTTC. This sequence encodes CATGIQNYGYTF. The rearrangement joins TRBV19 to TRBJ1-2; D ambiguous. From germline, CDR1 is LNHDA and CDR2 SQIVND (reference sequence). This CDR3 has 12 amino acids. The V gene lost 10 bases and the J gene lost 2 bases, with 11 bases spanning the gap.

This chain joins TRBV27 and TRBJ1-6, with 8 bases lining up with TRBD1. V dropped 7 bases and J dropped 9; count of bases not matched to a gene: 8. Looked up from germline, CDR1 is MNHEY and CDR2 is SMNVEV (reference sequence). This CDR3 is 14 amino acids long. The CDR3 nucleotides read TGTGCCAGCAACACACAGGGGGGAGGTTCACCCCTCCACTTT. It encodes CASNTQGGGSPLHF.

As for this clone: A much larger clone lies one base from this, so it may be a read error. In the same sample, other DNA sequences code for this CDR3. V and J are TRBV5-4 and TRBJ1-1; unclear D gene. The CDR3 length is 15 residues. CDR1 and CDR2 from the germline V gene are SGHNT and YYREEE (reference sequence). The CDR3 nucleotides are TGTGCCAGCAGCCCGCCTCTGGGCATGAATACTGAAGCTTTCTTT. It is translated as CASSPPLGMNTEAFF.

The chain joins TRBV6-5 to TRBJ1-3; 7 nucleotides line up with TRBD1. With 8 bases clipped from V and 7 bases from J, the junction kept 11 bases outside the gene matches. The CDR3 has 14 amino acids. Germline CDR1 reads MNHEY; CDR2 reads SVGAGI. The CDR3 region is CASGRDRPLNTIYF. Here the CDR3 DNA reads TGTGCCAGCGGCCGGGACAGACCGCTGAACACCATATATTTT.